Listed here are 5 T cell receptor beta chains from one sample, sequenced in a study of siplizumab effects on memory and regulatory T cells (dated by TCRdb to about 2019). Preparation of the library involved the immunoSEQ multiplex PCR assay. The table was pulled from immuneACCESS by TCRdb, which kept in-frame rearrangements only. Such tables lose some clones; where checked, under half of the loss comes from unresolved V genes, and the rest has no known cause. Counted in this sample were approximately 100,000 clones; approximately 94% of them appeared once. The top ten hold over 0.55% of the sample. Sequencing was done on a sample of Tregs sorted from blood. Source of these receptors: a human donor in good health.

The rearrangement uses TRBV4-1 and TRBJ1-5, with D maybe TRBD1 (6 bases). This CDR3 contains 15 residues. The V gene lost 0 bases and the J gene lost 6 bases, with 12 bases spanning the gap. Looked up from germline, CDR1 is MGHRA and CDR2 is YSYEKL. CDR3 sequence (DNA): TGCGCCAGCAGCCAAGAAAGGGGGATCGGTCAGCCCCAGCATTTT. Its protein is CASSQERGIGQPQHF.

The chain has TRBV28 and TRBJ1-5, with D possibly being TRBD1 (6 bases). Trimming took off 6 bases at V and 11 bases at J, with 29 bases between the two ends. Germline CDR1 reads MDHEN; CDR2 reads SYDVKM. The CDR3 has 17 residues. The CDR3 is CASSQYRDIRPGGSQHF. Here the CDR3 DNA reads TGTGCCAGCAGCCAATACAGGGACATACGCCCAGGTGGGTCCCAGCATTTT. Full variable domain (rest looked up from reference TRBV28 and TRBJ1-5): DVKVTQSSRYLVKRTGEKVFLECVQDMDHENMFWYRQDPGLGLRLIYFSYDVKMKEKGDIPEGYSVSREKKERFSLILESASTNQTSMYLCASSQYRDIRPGGSQHFGDGTRLSIL.

The rearrangement uses TRBV13 and TRBJ2-1; D remains unclear. V was trimmed by 4 bases and J by 1 base, leaving 11 bases between them. The germline gives CDR1 PRHDT, CDR2 FYEKMQ (reference sequence). The CDR3 length is 15 residues. This chain's CDR3 is CASSWSLGSYNEQFF. The CDR3 DNA is TGTGCCAGCAGCTGGAGCCTAGGGTCCTACAATGAGCAGTTCTTC. The full variable domain, rest sourced from reference TRBV13 and TRBJ2-1, is AAGVIQSPRHLIKEKRETATLKCYPIPRHDTVYWYQQGPGQDPQFLISFYEKMQSDKGSIPDRFSAQQFSDYHSELNMSSLELGDSALYFCASSWSLGSYNEQFFGPGTRLTVL.

The chain uses TRBV7-8 and TRBJ2-7; TRBD2 is a possible D gene (5 bases). The CDR3 has 14 amino acids. The V end was cut by 4 bases, the J end by 0 bases, with 10 bases between. The germline V gene has CDR1 SGHVS and CDR2 FQNEAQ. The CDR3 is CASSSGGFSYEQYF. The CDR3 DNA sequence: TGTGCCAGCAGCTCGGGCGGGTTCTCCTACGAGCAGTACTTC. Using reference TRBV7-8 and TRBJ2-7 for the parts outside the CDR3, the full variable domain is GAGVSQSPRYKVAKRGQDVALRCDPISGHVSLFWYQQALGQGPEFLTYFQNEAQLDKSGLPSDRFFAERPEGSVSTLKIQRTQQEDSAVYLCASSSGGFSYEQYFGPGTRLTVT.

The genes are TRBV7-9 and TRBJ2-3; D is uncertain. The V and J ends lost 1 base and 1 base respectively, with 12 bases between them. The CDR3 runs 16 residues. Germline values: CDR1 SEHNR, CDR2 FQNEAQ (reference sequence). As DNA, the CDR3 is TGTGCCAGCAGCTTAGTCGGGCTAGGGCGCACAGATACGCAGTATTTT. It codes for CASSLVGLGRTDTQYF.